This entry lists 27 T cell receptor beta chains sequenced from one sample in a study of shared clonotypes between healthy human individuals. Measured with immunoSEQ multiplex PCR; TCRdb has only the in-frame clones, and not every one. The data hold over 850,000 clones, with about 84% observed a single time. Material: memory CD4+ T cells from PBMCs. Subset reported: CD45RA-negative fraction. Receptors were obtained from a man younger than 35 in good health. Some clones in this sample may be carry-over from other donors' samples.

The chain carries TRBV4-1 and TRBJ2-3, with 14 bases matching TRBD2. CDR1 is MGHRA and CDR2 is YSYEKL in the germline V gene. V dropped 3 bases and J dropped 12; count of bases not matched to a gene: 11. This CDR3 contains 16 residues. This chain's CDR3 is CASSQGVGGTSGSQYF. DNA of the CDR3: TGCGCCAGCAGCCAGGGGGTCGGTGGGACTAGCGGGAGCCAGTATTTT.

The V gene is TRBV28, the J gene TRBJ2-1; 7 bases match TRBD2. The V gene end was trimmed by 4 bases and the J gene end by 0 bases; junction bases not matched to a gene: 9. The length of the CDR3 is 17 residues. Germline loops: CDR1 MDHEN, CDR2 SYDVKM. DNA for the CDR3: TGTGCCAGCAGTTCGGCTAGCGGAAAGAGCTCCTACAATGAGCAGTTCTTC. Its protein product is CASSSASGKSSYNEQFF.

The chain joins TRBV5-4 to TRBJ2-7; 12 bases fit TRBD2. Per the germline V gene, CDR1 is SGHNT and CDR2 is YYREEE (reference sequence). The CDR3 runs 14 residues. The V gene end was trimmed by 2 bases and the J gene end by 3 bases; junction bases not matched to a gene: 0. CDR3 DNA: TGTGCCAGCAGCTTACTAGCGGGAGGCTACGAGCAGTACTTC. Translation gives CASSLLAGGYEQYF.

About this clone itself: A much larger clone differs from this one at a single base, so this may be a read error. The V and J genes are TRBV30 and TRBJ2-2; D is perhaps TRBD2 (6 bases). Looked up from germline, CDR1 is GTSNPN and CDR2 is SVGIG (reference sequence). V lost 3 bases, J lost 6 bases, and 20 bases lay in between. This CDR3 is built from 16 residues. CDR3 coding DNA: TGTGCCTGGAGCGACTTAGGGGCGCGGAGGGCCGGGGAGCTGTTTTTT. It specifies CAWSDLGARRAGELFF.

This chain uses TRBV6-5 with TRBJ2-1; the D gene is possibly TRBD1 (6 bases). Germline values: CDR1 MNHEY, CDR2 SVGAGI. The CDR3 has 15 residues. Trimming cost V 5 bases and J 12 bases, with 23 bases left between them. DNA of the CDR3: TGTGCCAGCAGTCGAGAGGCTGGGGGCCCGACCGGGCAGTTCTTC. This sequence encodes CASSREAGGPTGQFF.

Concerning this clone itself: A much bigger clone sits one base away, suggesting this may be a read error. This chain connects TRBV30 to TRBJ1-2; D uncertain. Between the trimmed V and J ends, which lost 2 bases and 2 bases, there was a span of 12 bases. Germline loops: CDR1 GTSNPN, CDR2 SVGIG (reference sequence). The CDR3 extends over 14 amino acids. DNA of the CDR3: TGTGCCTGGAGTACGGAAGATGGGAACTATGGCTACACCTTC. Amino acids: CAWSTEDGNYGYTF.

The chain combines TRBV19 with TRBJ1-2, with D possibly being TRBD1 (6 bases). CDR3 length equals 18 residues. Looked up from germline, CDR1 is LNHDA and CDR2 is SQIVND (reference sequence). Trimming stripped 6 bases from V and 0 bases from J, with 23 bases between. The CDR3 reads CASRDMRGQGPTNYGYTF. The CDR3 DNA sequence: TGTGCCAGTAGAGATATGAGAGGGCAGGGGCCTACTAACTATGGCTACACCTTC.

The CDR3 DNA reads TGTGCCAGCAGTAAGAAGGGCCCTGGGGCCAACGTCCTGACTTTC. Its protein is CASSKKGPGANVLTF. This chain joins TRBV9 and TRBJ2-6; no firm D call. Germline V gives CDR1 SGDLS, CDR2 YYNGEE. The V and J ends lost 5 bases and 2 bases respectively, with 11 bases between them. This CDR3 spans 15 amino acids.

The chain is built from TRBV10-3 and TRBJ1-1; possible D gene TRBD1, 5 bases. The CDR3 extends over 14 amino acids. Per germline, CDR1 ENHRY and CDR2 SYGVKD. The V end was cut by 0 bases, the J end by 4 bases, with 9 bases between. The CDR3 nucleotides are TGTGCCATCAGTGAGTCAGGGACTCTCACTGAAGCTTTCTTT. It encodes CAISESGTLTEAFF.

In its sample, this clone was seen a few times. The chain couples TRBV2 to TRBJ1-4; no clear D gene. The ends were cut back, 5 bases at V and 0 bases at J, with 13 bases in the middle. Germline loops: CDR1 SNHLY, CDR2 FYNNEI. The CDR3 length is 16 residues. CDR3 sequence (DNA): TGTGCCAGCAGTTCGTATCTTATGGCAACTAATGAAAAACTGTTTTTT. Amino acid sequence: CASSSYLMATNEKLFF.

V usage is TRBV11-2 and J usage is TRBJ2-1; a possible D gene is TRBD1 (6 bases). This CDR3 is 14 amino acids long. Trimming removed 6 bases at V and 6 bases at J, with 15 bases between. Germline-derived CDR1 and CDR2 are SGHAT and FQNNGV. In DNA form, the CDR3 reads TGTGCCAGCAGACCTAACTACAGGGCCAATGAGCAGTTCTTC. Protein product: CASRPNYRANEQFF.

This rearrangement joins TRBV29-1 to TRBJ1-1; D may be TRBD1 (5 bases). The CDR3 loop spans 13 amino acids. The germline CDR1 and CDR2 sequences are SQVTM and ANQGSEA. The V gene lost 5 bases and the J gene lost 3 bases, with 13 bases spanning the gap. In DNA, the CDR3 is TGCAGCGTTAATTGGGGGTGGGACACTGAAGCTTTCTTT. Its protein product is CSVNWGWDTEAFF.

About this clone itself: A read error is possible here, since a much larger clone lies one base away. This specimen includes other DNA sequences encoding the same CDR3. This chain connects TRBV9 to TRBJ1-1, with D hard to call. Germline CDR1 and CDR2: SGDLS and YYNGEE. V lost 0 bases and J lost 1, with 4 bases in between. The CDR3 length is 13 residues. This chain's CDR3 is CASSVDWNTEAFF. DNA of the CDR3: TGTGCCAGCAGCGTAGATTGGAACACTGAAGCTTTCTTT.

This clone was recorded once. The chain employs TRBV4-1 and TRBJ2-1; D possibly corresponds to TRBD2 (6 bases). Germline lookup yields CDR1 MGHRA and CDR2 YSYEKL. Trimming removed 4 bases from V and 7 bases from J, with 11 bases in between. The CDR3 runs to 13 residues. The CDR3: CASSRGAWNEQFF. CDR3 coding DNA: TGCGCCAGCAGCCGCGGGGCTTGGAATGAGCAGTTCTTC.

The J gene is TRBJ2-7, the V gene TRBV28; possibly TRBD2 for D (5 bases). CDR1 and CDR2 from the germline V gene are MDHEN and SYDVKM. V was shortened by 6 bases and J by 0 bases, with 18 bases between the two germline ends. The CDR3 has 16 residues. The CDR3 DNA reads TGTGCCAGCAGCTTCTTACCCACTGAGGGCTCCTACGAGCAGTACTTC. It translates to CASSFLPTEGSYEQYF.

A single count supports this clone. This chain joins TRBV15 and TRBJ2-5, with 7 bases aligning to TRBD2. V gave up 1 base and J gave up 5 bases; unmatched junction bases: 4. Germline V lookup: CDR1 LNHNV, CDR2 YYDKDF (reference sequence). The CDR3 spans 14 residues. The CDR3, as DNA: TGTGCCACCAGCAGAGGCGGGAGCTGGGAGACCCAGTACTTC. Its translation: CATSRGGSWETQYF. The variable domain in full, completed from reference TRBV15 and TRBJ2-5, reads DAMVIQNPRYQVTQFGKPVTLSCSQTLNHNVMYWYQQKSSQAPKLLFHYYDKDFNNEADTPDNFQSRRPNTSFCFLDIRSPGLGDTAMYLCATSRGGSWETQYFGPGTRLLVL.

In its sample, this clone was seen once. The chain carries TRBV19 and TRBJ1-2; D is possibly TRBD1 (6 bases). The V and J ends lost 3 bases and 0 bases respectively, with 8 bases between them. CDR1 is LNHDA, CDR2 SQIVND, per germline (reference sequence). The CDR3 is made up of 14 amino acids. DNA for the CDR3: TGTGCCAGTAGTATCCAGGGGACTAACTATGGCTACACCTTC. Protein: CASSIQGTNYGYTF.

Regarding this clone: Just one base apart from a much larger clone, this may be a read error. This sample also contains other DNA sequences that code for the same CDR3. This chain uses TRBV7-3 with TRBJ2-3, with 16 bases that match TRBD2. CDR1 and CDR2 from the germline V gene are SGHTA and FQGTGA. J gave up 3 bases and V 3 bases, and 0 bases lay outside the gene matches. There are 16 residues in the CDR3. This CDR3 reads CASSLGLAGGTDTQYF. The CDR3 DNA reads as TGTGCCAGCAGCTTGGGACTAGCGGGAGGGACAGATACGCAGTATTTT.

The V and J genes are TRBV4-2 and TRBJ2-1, with TRBD2 identical over 16 bases. The J segment lost 3 bases and the V segment lost 1 base, leaving 6 bases of the junction unmatched. The V gene's germline CDR1 is LGHNA and CDR2 YNFKEQ. The CDR3 is made up of 19 amino acids. Written as DNA, the CDR3 is TGTGCCAGCAGCCAAGTGGGACTAGCGGGAGGGGGTGACTACAATGAGCAGTTCTTC. Protein sequence: CASSQVGLAGGGDYNEQFF.

This chain joins TRBV5-4 and TRBJ2-3; D call uncertain. From germline, CDR1 is SGHNT and CDR2 YYREEE (reference sequence). The CDR3 contains 14 residues. Trimming removed 0 bases at V and 0 bases at J, with 5 bases between. CDR3 in DNA: TGTGCCAGCAGCTTGGATTGGAGCACAGATACGCAGTATTTT. It translates to CASSLDWSTDTQYF. Full variable domain (remainder filled in from reference TRBV5-4 and TRBJ2-3): ETGVTQSPTHLIKTRGQQVTLRCSSQSGHNTVSWYQQALGQGPQFIFQYYREEENGRGNFPPRFSGLQFPNYSSELNVNALELDDSALYLCASSLDWSTDTQYFGPGTRLTVL.

This clone has a handful of counts. This rearrangement joins TRBV30 to TRBJ2-1; TRBD2 aligns across 10 bases. Germline V gene sequence: CDR1 GTSNPN, CDR2 SVGIG (reference sequence). This CDR3 comprises 17 residues. Germline trimming cut 1 base from V and 9 bases from J; bases unmatched to any gene: 15. This CDR3 is CAWSASGTSEGASEQFF. In DNA form, the CDR3 reads TGTGCCTGGAGTGCCTCCGGGACTAGCGAGGGGGCGAGTGAGCAGTTCTTC. The full variable domain, completed using reference TRBV30 and TRBJ2-1, is SQTIHQWPATLVQPVGSPLSLECTVEGTSNPNLYWYRQAAGRGLQLLFYSVGIGQISSEVPQNLSASRPQDRQFILSSKKLLLSDSGFYLCAWSASGTSEGASEQFFGPGTRLTVL.

On this clone: A much larger clone sits a single nucleotide away, making a read error possible. The genes are TRBV7-3 and TRBJ2-2; D unclear. Germline V gives CDR1 SGHTA, CDR2 FQGTGA. V shed 2 bases and J shed 1 base, with 5 bases lying between them. This CDR3 contains 14 residues. The CDR3 spells CASSLSRNTGELFF. CDR3 nucleotides: TGTGCCAGCAGCTTATCCAGGAACACCGGGGAGCTGTTTTTT.

This clone was picked up one time. The chain combines TRBV28 with TRBJ2-2; TRBD1 might be the D (6 bases). The CDR3 length is 12 residues. V shed 7 bases and J shed 7 bases, with 10 bases lying between them. In germline, CDR1 is MDHEN, CDR2 SYDVKM. The CDR3 loop reads CASNEGGGELFF. The CDR3 DNA follows: TGTGCCAGCAACGAAGGGGGCGGGGAGCTGTTTTTT.

The rearrangement joins TRBV7-2 to TRBJ2-1; D remains ambiguous. Germline loops: CDR1 SGHTA, CDR2 FQGNSA. There are 12 residues in the CDR3. V dropped 3 bases and J dropped 7 bases, with 7 bases sitting between them. DNA for the CDR3: TGTGCCAGCAGCTTCATAATTAATGAGCAGTTCTTC. The encoded protein is CASSFIINEQFF.

CDR3 in DNA: TGTGCCAGCAGCTGGAGGGAGGGCTCCTACGAGCAGTACTTC. It encodes CASSWREGSYEQYF. The chain employs TRBV11-2 and TRBJ2-7; 7 nucleotides line up with TRBD2. Per the germline V gene, CDR1 is SGHAT and CDR2 is FQNNGV. V shed 4 bases, J shed 0 bases, and the junction held 3 bases outside the gene matches. The CDR3 covers 14 residues.

The chain carries TRBV5-1 and TRBJ2-4, with D perhaps matching TRBD1 or TRBD2 (5 bases each). Germline loops: CDR1 SGHRS, CDR2 YFSETQ. Trimming stripped 1 base from V and 5 bases from J, with 13 bases between. The CDR3 is 15 amino acids. The CDR3 DNA reads TGCGCCAGCAGCTTGAGTGAGGGGCTCGAAAACATTCAGTACTTC. The encoded protein is CASSLSEGLENIQYF.

On this clone: Other nucleotide sequences from this sample produce the same CDR3. The genes are TRBV5-1 and TRBJ2-5, with 9 bases matching TRBD2. V shed 1 base and J 2 bases; nucleotides not matched to a gene: 3. This CDR3 spans 15 amino acids. CDR1 is SGHRS and CDR2 is YFSETQ in the germline V gene. The CDR3 DNA reads as TGCGCCAGCAGCTTGTCTCTAGCGGGGCAAGAGACCCAGTACTTC. It specifies CASSLSLAGQETQYF.